What follows are 29 T cell receptor beta chains derived from one specimen sequenced in a study of tumor-infiltrating lymphocytes in oesophageal squamous cell carcinoma. TCRdb used MiXCR to reprocess the PCR reads, holding one entry per CDR3 protein. The table includes under 20,000 distinct CDR3 sequences, under 50% detected once. Sequencing input: blood. Receptors originate from a male donor with esophageal squamous cell carcinoma.

Points on this clonotype: No conserved phenylalanine or tryptophan ends this CDR3, so it is likely a read error. It is unclear where the CDR3 begins or ends on the DNA, so no DNA is shown, and the CDR3 is as TCRdb lists it. V gene TRBV7-3 combines with J gene TRBJ2-6; the tabulated D call, TRBD1, remains unverified against the DNA. The CDR3 length is 18 residues, termini included. Germline-derived CDR1 and CDR2 are SGHTA and FQGTGA. The CDR3 sequence is CASSLRASKGWDEQYFGA.

The gene calls are TRBV3-1 and TRBJ2-5; tentatively, D is TRBD1 (5 bases). The DNA matches TRBJ2-1 better at its end, which makes the J call doubtful. Germline CDR1 and CDR2: LGHDT and YNNKEL (reference sequence). There are 13 residues in the CDR3. CDR3 region: CASSQTANNEQFF. The DNA for the CDR3 is TGTGCCAGCAGCCAGACAGCAAACAATGAGCAGTTCTTC.

Notes on this clonotype: At one end the junction does not follow the germline gene, possibly because of a read error. Written as DNA, the CDR3 is TGTGCCAGCAGTTTAGGGTTGGGAACTAGCGAATACACAGATACGCAGTATTTT. This codes for CASSLGLGTSEYTDTQYF. The V call is TRBV11-2, the J call TRBJ2-1, with TRBD2 matching 7 bases. The J call may not be correct, given that the DNA end is closer to TRBJ2-3. Germline V gives CDR1 SGHAT, CDR2 FQNNGV. The CDR3 contains 18 residues.

A word on this clonotype: As the CDR3 is not closed by the conserved phenylalanine or tryptophan, this likely results from a read error. It is unclear where the CDR3 begins or ends on the DNA, so no DNA is shown, and the CDR3 is as TCRdb lists it. This rearrangement joins TRBV7-4 to TRBJ2-6; the D segment call TRBD2 is taken from the table without a DNA check. CDR1 SGHVT and CDR2 SQSDAQ come from the germline V gene. The CDR3 is made up of 18 amino acids, end residues included. This chain's CDR3 is CASSTFRAGGLNEQFFGA.

V is TRBV19 and J is TRBJ1-4, with a weak D call TRBD1 (5 bases). The CDR3 has 14 residues. V was shortened by 4 bases and J by 4 bases, with 10 bases between the two germline ends. The germline V gene encodes CDR1 LNHDA and CDR2 SQIVND (reference sequence). The CDR3 is CASSRDVLNEKLFF. Here the CDR3 DNA reads TGTGCCAGTAGTAGGGACGTTCTTAATGAAAAACTGTTTTTT.

By share, this clonotype ranks as medium-sized. The CDR3 DNA is TGTGCCAGCAGCCCTCGGGGACAGGGGTTAGACGAGCAGTACTTC. Its protein is CASSPRGQGLDEQYF. The J gene is TRBJ2-7, the V gene TRBV7-9, with 10 bases lining up with TRBD1. Germline CDR1 SEHNR, CDR2 FQNEAQ (reference sequence). J lost 5 bases, V lost 5 bases, and 9 bases had no gene match. The CDR3 is 15 amino acids.

Comment on this clonotype: Given a much more abundant clone one base away, this may be a read error. The rearrangement uses TRBV27 and TRBJ2-7; the match to TRBD2 covers 11 bases. V lost 1 base, J lost 7 bases, and 12 bases stayed unmatched. CDR3 length: 17 residues. The germline CDR1 and CDR2 sequences are MNHEY and SMNVEV (reference sequence). The CDR3 spells CASSLLAGGPGYNEQYF. CDR3 coding DNA: TGTGCCAGCAGTTTATTAGCGGGGGGGCCTGGCTACAATGAGCAGTACTTC.

This clonotype was counted many times. This chain uses TRBV7-2 with TRBJ1-1, with TRBD1 as a possible D gene (6 bases). V was trimmed by 4 bases and J by 3 bases, leaving 9 bases between them. CDR1 and CDR2 (germline): SGHTA, FQGNSA. CDR3 size: 13 residues. DNA of the CDR3: TGTGCCAGCAGCTGGCAGGGGTACACTGAAGCTTTCTTT. This encodes CASSWQGYTEAFF.

The CDR3 sequence is CASSLSPAQETQFF. CDR3 sequence (DNA): TGTGCCAGCAGCTTATCCCCGGCTCAAGAGACGCAGTTCTTC. V gene TRBV7-6 combines with J gene TRBJ2-1; unclear D gene. This CDR3 contains 14 residues. V was pared by 2 bases and J by 12 bases, with 17 bases between. Germline values: CDR1 SGHVS, CDR2 FNYEAQ.

This clonotype qualifies as medium-sized. This chain connects TRBV10-2 to TRBJ2-5; TRBD2 is a possible D gene (6 bases). The CDR3 has 14 amino acids. V was trimmed by 6 bases and J by 1 base, leaving 12 bases between them. The germline gives CDR1 WSHSY, CDR2 SAAADI. This CDR3 reads CASSLATGQETQYF. The CDR3 nucleotides are TGCGCCAGCAGCCTAGCGACCGGCCAAGAGACCCAGTACTTC.

This clonotype was detected many times. This rearrangement joins TRBV28 to TRBJ2-5; 8 bases agree with TRBD2. The CDR3 totals 15 residues. In germline, CDR1 is MDHEN, CDR2 SYDVKM. Trimming cost V 2 bases and J 4 bases; bases outside gene matches: 6. The CDR3 spells CASSLGGGSGETQYF. The CDR3, as DNA: TGTGCCAGCAGTTTAGGCGGGGGGAGTGGAGAGACCCAGTACTTC.

The count of this clonotype is one. V is TRBV18 and J is TRBJ2-3; TRBD1 matches at 7 bases. Germline CDR1 reads KGHSH; CDR2 reads LQKENI. Trimming cost V 3 bases and J 0 bases; bases outside gene matches: 6. The CDR3 has 16 residues. The CDR3 here is CASSPTGRVSTDTQYF. The CDR3 nucleotides read TGTGCCAGCTCACCGACAGGGCGCGTTAGCACAGATACGCAGTATTTT.

The gene calls are TRBV12-3 or TRBV12-4 and TRBJ1-5; D is undetermined. The CDR3 runs to 14 residues. V was cut by 4 bases and J by 10 bases, with 17 bases left in between. CDR3 region: CASSSYLSTSPQHF. In DNA form, the CDR3 reads TGTGCCAGCAGTTCCTACCTATCCACTAGCCCCCAGCATTTT.

By share, this clonotype ranks as medium-sized. The chain is built from TRBV7-2 and TRBJ2-2; a possible D gene is TRBD2 (5 bases). Germline lookup yields CDR1 SGHTA and CDR2 FQGNSA. V lost 4 bases and J lost 1, with 10 bases in between. The length of the CDR3 is 15 residues. The CDR3 sequence is CASSSRGWNTGELFF. CDR3 in DNA: TGTGCCAGCAGCTCCCGAGGGTGGAACACCGGGGAGCTGTTTTTT.

Ten or more counts support this clonotype. The chain links TRBV27 to TRBJ2-7; 7 positions match TRBD2. Germline trimming cut 6 bases from V and 2 bases from J; bases unmatched to any gene: 7. This CDR3 is built from 14 residues. Germline CDR1 is MNHEY and CDR2 is SMNVEV (reference sequence). This chain's CDR3 is CASSLADSTYEQYF. DNA for the CDR3: TGTGCCAGCAGCCTAGCGGACTCCACCTACGAGCAGTACTTC.

This clonotype counts as medium-sized. The junction departs from germline at one end; a sequencing error may be responsible. This rearrangement joins TRBV7-7 to TRBJ2-2, with TRBD2 matching 9 bases. CDR1 is SSHAT, CDR2 FNYEAQ, per germline (reference sequence). The CDR3 has 15 amino acids. In DNA form, the CDR3 reads TGTGCTAGCAGCTTCTTAGCGGGGGACACCGGGGAGCTGTTTTTT. It codes for CASSFLAGDTGELFF.

V gene TRBV7-4 combines with J gene TRBJ2-1; 8 nucleotides line up with TRBD2. The DNA matches TRBJ2-7 better at its end, which makes the J call doubtful. Per germline, CDR1 SGHVT and CDR2 SQSDAQ. The CDR3 is 14 amino acids. The CDR3 DNA sequence: TGTGCCAGCAGCCCCAGGACTAGCTTGAATGAGCAGTACTTC. Amino acids: CASSPRTSLNEQYF.

V and J are TRBV11-3 and TRBJ2-4; D not resolved. The J call could be wrong; TRBJ2-7 is a better fit for the DNA end. Germline V gene lookup returns CDR1 SGHNT and CDR2 YENEEA. CDR3 length: 12 residues. The CDR3 loop is CASSLVGNEQYF. In DNA, the CDR3 is TGTGCCAGCAGCTTAGTGGGGAACGAGCAGTACTTC.

The J gene is TRBJ2-4, the V gene TRBV20-1; 7 bases are shared with TRBD1. Germline V gives CDR1 DFQATT, CDR2 SNEGSKA (reference sequence). The CDR3 consists of 14 residues. Unmatched junction bases numbered 8, after V lost 0 bases and J lost 9 bases. Here the CDR3 reads CSAREGTGVGIQYF. CDR3 coding DNA: TGCAGTGCTAGAGAGGGCACAGGGGTGGGCATTCAGTACTTC.

This clonotype was seen many times. The chain carries TRBV7-8 and TRBJ2-1; TRBD2 matches at 12 bases. The V segment lost 2 bases and the J segment 4 bases; nucleotides outside the gene matches: 9. The CDR3 runs to 18 residues. Per germline, CDR1 SGHVS and CDR2 FQNEAQ. In DNA, the CDR3 is TGTGCCAGCAGCTTAATGGATGGACTAGCGGGGCCATACAATGAGCAGTTCTTC. Translation: CASSLMDGLAGPYNEQFF.

This clonotype has at least ten counts. This chain's CDR3 is CASSLDASGGREQYF. The CDR3 DNA follows: TGTGCCAGCAGCTTGGACGCTAGCGGGGGCCGAGAGCAGTACTTC. The chain recombines TRBV5-4 with TRBJ2-7, with 10 bases aligning to TRBD2. J lost 7 bases, V lost 0 bases, and 7 bases had no gene match. Germline V gives CDR1 SGHNT, CDR2 YYREEE (reference sequence). The CDR3 sequence is 15 residues long.

The V call is TRBV6-6, the J call TRBJ2-5, with 13 bases aligning to TRBD2. The J call is doubtful: the DNA matches TRBJ2-1 better. Germline CDR1 and CDR2: MNHNY and SVGAGI (reference sequence). The CDR3 spans 17 residues. CDR3 in DNA: TGTGCCAGCAGTTCGAGGACTAGCGGGAGAGGTTACAATGAGCAGTTCTTC. Amino acids: CASSSRTSGRGYNEQFF.

The V call is TRBV6-2 or TRBV6-3, the J call TRBJ2-3; 13 nucleotides agree with TRBD2. CDR1 and CDR2 from the germline V gene are MNHEY and SVGEGT. V shed 2 bases, J shed 12 bases, and the junction held 14 bases outside the gene matches. This CDR3 has 17 residues. In DNA, the CDR3 is TGTGCCAGCAGTTACCGCGGGACTAGCGGGATAGAACCCACCCAGTATTTT. It codes for CASSYRGTSGIEPTQYF.

As to this clonotype: Since a much larger clone is just one base distant, this may be a read error. The chain employs TRBV6-1 and TRBJ2-3; 13 bases line up with TRBD2. Germline CDR1 reads MNHNS; CDR2 reads SASEGT. Unmatched junction bases numbered 20, after V lost 3 bases and J lost 14 bases. The CDR3 spans 18 residues. CDR3 DNA sequence: TGTGCCAGCAGTGAGGGACTAGCGGGGACCCCGAACACCGGGGAGCTGTATTTT. It encodes CASSEGLAGTPNTGELYF.

This clonotype was observed a handful of times. V and J are TRBV7-2 and TRBJ2-5; TRBD2 matches 7 bases. Trimming took 2 bases from V and 11 from J; bases not matched to a gene: 8. The CDR3 is made up of 13 amino acids. Germline V gene sequence: CDR1 SGHTA, CDR2 FQGNSA. Written as DNA, the CDR3 is TGTGCCAGCAGCTTACAGTCAGGGAGGGAGCAGTACTTC. Residues: CASSLQSGREQYF.

The sample holds many counts of this clonotype. This rearrangement joins TRBV6-6 to TRBJ2-1, with a possible D match to TRBD2 (6 bases). The CDR3 extends over 13 amino acids. V was clipped by 2 bases and J by 16 bases, with 18 bases between them. Germline CDR1 and CDR2: MNHNY and SVGAGI (reference sequence). CDR3 amino acids: CASSYTKTSLDFF. CDR3 coding DNA: TGTGCCAGCAGTTACACGAAGACTAGTCTTGATTTCTTC.

This clonotype was counted ten times or more. V is TRBV6-1 and J is TRBJ2-7; 8 bases match TRBD1. V lost 5 bases, J lost 3 bases, and 9 bases stayed unmatched. The CDR3 is made up of 15 amino acids. Germline CDR1 reads MNHNS; CDR2 reads SASEGT. CDR3 residues: CASSRQGTVYYEQYF. CDR3 in DNA: TGTGCCAGCAGTCGACAGGGGACCGTGTACTACGAGCAGTACTTC.

This clonotype was counted only a few times. The genes are TRBV7-2 and TRBJ2-5; no clear D gene. The J call may be wrong; the DNA end is better matched by TRBJ2-7. Germline V gene data show CDR1 as SGHTA and CDR2 as FQGNSA. The CDR3 has 13 residues. CDR3 amino acids: CASSLVTIAEQYF. The CDR3, as DNA: TGTGCCAGCAGCTTGGTGACAATAGCCGAGCAGTACTTC.

This clonotype has ten or more counts. The rearrangement joins TRBV19 to TRBJ2-1; a possible D gene is TRBD1 (6 bases). Trimming removed 4 bases at V and 7 bases at J, with 14 bases between. Germline V lookup: CDR1 LNHDA, CDR2 SQIVND (reference sequence). The CDR3 consists of 14 residues. CDR3 sequence (DNA): TGTGCCAGTAGTACAGGGGCGTGGGGGAATGAGCAGTTCTTC. This codes for CASSTGAWGNEQFF.